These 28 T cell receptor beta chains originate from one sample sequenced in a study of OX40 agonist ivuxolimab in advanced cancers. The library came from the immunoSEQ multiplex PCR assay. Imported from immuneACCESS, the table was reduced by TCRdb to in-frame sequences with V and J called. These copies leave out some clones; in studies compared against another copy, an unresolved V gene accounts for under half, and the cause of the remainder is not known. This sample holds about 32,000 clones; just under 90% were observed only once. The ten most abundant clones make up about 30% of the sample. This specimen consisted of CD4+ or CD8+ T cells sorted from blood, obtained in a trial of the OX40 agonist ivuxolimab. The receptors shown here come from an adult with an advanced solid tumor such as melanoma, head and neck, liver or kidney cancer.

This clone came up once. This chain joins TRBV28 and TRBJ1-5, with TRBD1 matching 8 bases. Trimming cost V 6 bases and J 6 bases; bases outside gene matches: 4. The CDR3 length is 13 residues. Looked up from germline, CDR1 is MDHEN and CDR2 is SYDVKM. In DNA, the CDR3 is TGTGCCAGCAGCTCAGGACAGGGTCAGCCCCAGCATTTT. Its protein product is CASSSGQGQPQHF. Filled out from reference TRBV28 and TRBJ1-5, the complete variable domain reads DVKVTQSSRYLVKRTGEKVFLECVQDMDHENMFWYRQDPGLGLRLIYFSYDVKMKEKGDIPEGYSVSREKKERFSLILESASTNQTSMYLCASSSGQGQPQHFGDGTRLSIL.

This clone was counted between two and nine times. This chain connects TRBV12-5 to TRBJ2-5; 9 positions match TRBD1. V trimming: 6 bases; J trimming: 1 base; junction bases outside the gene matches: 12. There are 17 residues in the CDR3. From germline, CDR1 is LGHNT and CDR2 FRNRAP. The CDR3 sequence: CASGPDRGHPAQETQYF. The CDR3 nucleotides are TGTGCTAGTGGCCCGGACAGGGGACATCCTGCCCAAGAGACCCAGTACTTC.

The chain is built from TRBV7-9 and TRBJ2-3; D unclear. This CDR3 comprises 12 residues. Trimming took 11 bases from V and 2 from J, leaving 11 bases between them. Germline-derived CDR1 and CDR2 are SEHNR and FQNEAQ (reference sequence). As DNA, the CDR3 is TGTGCCGCTTTAGCAGACACAGATACGCAGTATTTT. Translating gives CAALADTDTQYF. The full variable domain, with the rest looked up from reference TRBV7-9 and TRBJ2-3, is DTGVSQNPRHKITKRGQNVTFRCDPISEHNRLYWYRQTLGQGPEFLTYFQNEAQLEKSRLLSDRFSAERPKGSFSTLEIQRTEQGDSAMYLCAALADTDTQYFGPGTRLTVL.

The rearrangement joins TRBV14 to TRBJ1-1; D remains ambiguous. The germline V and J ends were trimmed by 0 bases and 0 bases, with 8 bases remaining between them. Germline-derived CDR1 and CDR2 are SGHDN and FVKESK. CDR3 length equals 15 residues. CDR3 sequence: CASSQEAWVNTEAFF. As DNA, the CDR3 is TGTGCCAGCAGCCAAGAGGCCTGGGTGAACACTGAAGCTTTCTTT.

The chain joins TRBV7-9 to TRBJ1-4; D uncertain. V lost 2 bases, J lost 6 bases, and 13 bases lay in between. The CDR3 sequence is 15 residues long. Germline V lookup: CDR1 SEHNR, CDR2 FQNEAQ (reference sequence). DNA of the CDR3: TGTGCCAGCAGCTTATTGGAGGCCTCCCATGAAAAACTGTTTTTT. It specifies CASSLLEASHEKLFF. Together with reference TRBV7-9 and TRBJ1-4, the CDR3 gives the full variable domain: DTGVSQNPRHKITKRGQNVTFRCDPISEHNRLYWYRQTLGQGPEFLTYFQNEAQLEKSRLLSDRFSAERPKGSFSTLEIQRTEQGDSAMYLCASSLLEASHEKLFFGSGTQLSVL.

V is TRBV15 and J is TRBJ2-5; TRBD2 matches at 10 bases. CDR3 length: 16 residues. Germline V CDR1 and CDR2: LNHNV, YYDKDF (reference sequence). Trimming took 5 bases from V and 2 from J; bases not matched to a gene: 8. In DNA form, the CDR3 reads TGTGCCACCAGCGCCCGGACTAGCGGATCGCAAGAGACCCAGTACTTC. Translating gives CATSARTSGSQETQYF.

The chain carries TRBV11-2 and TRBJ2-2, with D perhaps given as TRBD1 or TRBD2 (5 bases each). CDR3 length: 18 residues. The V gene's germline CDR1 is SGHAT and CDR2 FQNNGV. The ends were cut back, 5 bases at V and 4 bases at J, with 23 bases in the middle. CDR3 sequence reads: CASSVMGDVGTATGELFF. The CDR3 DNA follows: TGTGCCAGCAGCGTTATGGGGGATGTCGGGACCGCCACCGGGGAGCTGTTTTTT.

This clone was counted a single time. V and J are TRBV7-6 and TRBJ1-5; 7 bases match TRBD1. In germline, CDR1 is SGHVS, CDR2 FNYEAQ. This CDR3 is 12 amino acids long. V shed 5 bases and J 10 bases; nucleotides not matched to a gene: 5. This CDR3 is CASSQGQYPQHF. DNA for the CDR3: TGTGCCAGCAGCCAGGGACAGTACCCCCAGCATTTT.

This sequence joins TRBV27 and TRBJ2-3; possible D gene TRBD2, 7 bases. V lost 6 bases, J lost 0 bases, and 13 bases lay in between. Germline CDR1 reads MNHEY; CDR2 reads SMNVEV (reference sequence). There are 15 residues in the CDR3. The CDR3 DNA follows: TGTGCCAGCAGCTATGGGGGGGCAAGCACAGATACGCAGTATTTT. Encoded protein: CASSYGGASTDTQYF.

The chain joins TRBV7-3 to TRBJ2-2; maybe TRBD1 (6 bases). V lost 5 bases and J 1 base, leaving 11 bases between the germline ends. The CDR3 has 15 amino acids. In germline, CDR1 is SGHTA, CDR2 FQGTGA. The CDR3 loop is CASSPGTLNTGELFF. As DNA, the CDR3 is TGTGCCAGCAGCCCCGGGACATTGAACACCGGGGAGCTGTTTTTT.

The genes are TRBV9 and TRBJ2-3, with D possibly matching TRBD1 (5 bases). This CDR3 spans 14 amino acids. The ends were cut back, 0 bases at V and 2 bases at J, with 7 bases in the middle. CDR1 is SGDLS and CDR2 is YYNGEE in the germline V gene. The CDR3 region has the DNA TGTGCCAGCAGCGTAGAGGGGTCCACAGATACGCAGTATTTT. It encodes CASSVEGSTDTQYF.

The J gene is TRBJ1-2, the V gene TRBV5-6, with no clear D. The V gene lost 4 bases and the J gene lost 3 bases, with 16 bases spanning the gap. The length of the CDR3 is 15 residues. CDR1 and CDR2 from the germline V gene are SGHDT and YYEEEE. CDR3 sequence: CASSLSSSGYYGYTF. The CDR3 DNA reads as TGTGCCAGCAGCCTCAGTAGTTCGGGGTACTATGGCTACACCTTC.

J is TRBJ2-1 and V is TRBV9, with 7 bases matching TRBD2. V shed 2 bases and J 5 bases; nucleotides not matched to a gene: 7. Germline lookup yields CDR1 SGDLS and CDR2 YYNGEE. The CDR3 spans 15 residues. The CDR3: CASSVSSAGHNEQFF. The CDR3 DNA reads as TGTGCCAGCAGCGTTTCATCAGCGGGACACAATGAGCAGTTCTTC.

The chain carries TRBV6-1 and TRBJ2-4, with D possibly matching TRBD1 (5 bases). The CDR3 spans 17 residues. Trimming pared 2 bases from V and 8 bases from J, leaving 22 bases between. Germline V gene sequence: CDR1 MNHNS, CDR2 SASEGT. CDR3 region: CASSEYIQVDVRYIQYF. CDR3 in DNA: TGTGCCAGCAGTGAATATATACAGGTTGATGTGCGGTACATTCAGTACTTC.

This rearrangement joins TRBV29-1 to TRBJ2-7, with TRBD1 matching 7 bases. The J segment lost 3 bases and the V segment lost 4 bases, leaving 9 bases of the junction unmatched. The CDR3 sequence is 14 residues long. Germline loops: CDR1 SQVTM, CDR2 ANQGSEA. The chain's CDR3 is CSVVFQDRYYEQYF. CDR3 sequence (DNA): TGCAGCGTTGTATTCCAGGACAGGTACTACGAGCAGTACTTC.

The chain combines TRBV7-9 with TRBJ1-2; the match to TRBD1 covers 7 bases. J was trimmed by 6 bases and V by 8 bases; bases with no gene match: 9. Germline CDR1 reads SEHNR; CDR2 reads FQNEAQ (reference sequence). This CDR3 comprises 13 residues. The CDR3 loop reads CASLIPTGDGYTF. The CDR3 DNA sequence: TGTGCCAGCTTGATACCAACAGGGGATGGCTACACCTTC.

The CDR3 region has the DNA TGTGCCAGCAGCCTGATCCTAGCGGGAGGGATCGACTCTGGGGCCAACGTCCTGACTTTC. This sequence encodes CASSLILAGGIDSGANVLTF. The J gene is TRBJ2-6, the V gene TRBV28; 12 nucleotides match TRBD2. From germline, CDR1 is MDHEN and CDR2 SYDVKM. The CDR3 contains 20 residues. J lost 0 bases, V lost 6 bases, and 12 bases had no gene match.

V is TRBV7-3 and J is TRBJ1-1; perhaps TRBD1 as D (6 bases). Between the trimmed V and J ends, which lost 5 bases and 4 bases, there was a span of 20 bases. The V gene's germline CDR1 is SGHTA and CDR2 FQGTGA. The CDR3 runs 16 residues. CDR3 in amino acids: CASSKGTTELGTEAFF. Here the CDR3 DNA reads TGTGCCAGCAGCAAAGGGACAACCGAACTCGGCACTGAAGCTTTCTTT.

CDR3 nucleotide sequence: TGTGCCAGCAGTAAATTTGGCTCTGGGGCCAACGTCCTGACTTTC. Its translation is CASSKFGSGANVLTF. The J gene is TRBJ2-6, the V gene TRBV6-5; D ambiguous. CDR3 length equals 15 residues. With 5 bases removed from V and 0 bases from J, the gap between germline ends came to 8 bases. The germline V gene encodes CDR1 MNHEY and CDR2 SVGAGI.

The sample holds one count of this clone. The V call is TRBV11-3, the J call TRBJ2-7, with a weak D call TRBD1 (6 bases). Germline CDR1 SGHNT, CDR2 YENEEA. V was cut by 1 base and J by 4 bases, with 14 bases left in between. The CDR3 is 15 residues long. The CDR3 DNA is TGTGCCAGCAGCTTAGGGTCAGGGGCAGCGTACGAGCAGTACTTC. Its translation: CASSLGSGAAYEQYF.

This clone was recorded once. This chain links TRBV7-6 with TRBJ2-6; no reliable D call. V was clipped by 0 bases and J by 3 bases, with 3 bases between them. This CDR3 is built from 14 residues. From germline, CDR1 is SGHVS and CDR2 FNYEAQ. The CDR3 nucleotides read TGTGCCAGCAGCTTAGCGGTTGGGGCCAACGTCCTGACTTTC. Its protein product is CASSLAVGANVLTF. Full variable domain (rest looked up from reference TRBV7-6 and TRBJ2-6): GAGVSQSPRYKVTKRGQDVALRCDPISGHVSLYWYRQALGQGPEFLTYFNYEAQQDKSGLPNDRFSAERPEGSISTLTIQRTEQRDSAMYRCASSLAVGANVLTFGAGSRLTVL.

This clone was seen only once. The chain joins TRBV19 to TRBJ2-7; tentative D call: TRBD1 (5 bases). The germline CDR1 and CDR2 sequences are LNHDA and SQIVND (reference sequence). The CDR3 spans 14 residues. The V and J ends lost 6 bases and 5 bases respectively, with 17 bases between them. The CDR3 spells CASRLQGKCHEQYF. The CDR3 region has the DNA TGTGCCAGTAGGTTGCAGGGTAAATGCCACGAGCAGTACTTC.

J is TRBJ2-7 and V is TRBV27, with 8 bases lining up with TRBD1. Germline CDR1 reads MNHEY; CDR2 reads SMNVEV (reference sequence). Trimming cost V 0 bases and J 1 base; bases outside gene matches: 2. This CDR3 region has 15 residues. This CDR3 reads CASSLSGQGSYEQYF. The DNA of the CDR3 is TGTGCCAGCAGTTTATCAGGACAGGGTTCCTACGAGCAGTACTTC.

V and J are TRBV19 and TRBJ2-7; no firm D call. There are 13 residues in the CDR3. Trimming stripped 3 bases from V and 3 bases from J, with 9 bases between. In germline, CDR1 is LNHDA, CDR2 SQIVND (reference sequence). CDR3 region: CASSISKLYEQYF. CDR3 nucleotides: TGTGCCAGTAGTATCTCAAAACTCTACGAGCAGTACTTC.

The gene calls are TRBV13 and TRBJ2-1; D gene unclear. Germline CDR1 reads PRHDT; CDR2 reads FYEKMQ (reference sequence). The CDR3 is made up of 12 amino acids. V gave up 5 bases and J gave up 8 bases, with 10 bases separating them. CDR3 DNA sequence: TGTGCCAGCAGCCTCGGACCGGATGAGCAGTTCTTC. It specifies CASSLGPDEQFF.

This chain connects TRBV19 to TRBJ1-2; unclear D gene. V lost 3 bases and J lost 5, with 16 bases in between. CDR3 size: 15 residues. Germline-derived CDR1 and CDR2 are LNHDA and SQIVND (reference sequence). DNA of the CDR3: TGTGCCAGTAGTATCGTGACGCTTCCCCCATATGGCTACACCTTC. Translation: CASSIVTLPPYGYTF.

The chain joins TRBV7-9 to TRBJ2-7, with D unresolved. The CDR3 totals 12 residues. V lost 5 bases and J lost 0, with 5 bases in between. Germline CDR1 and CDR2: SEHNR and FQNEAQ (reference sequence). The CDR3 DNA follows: TGTGCCAGCAGCCCGGGCTCCTACGAGCAGTACTTC. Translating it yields CASSPGSYEQYF.

DNA of the CDR3: TGTGCCAGCAGCGTCAGGGGCCCCAGGGATACGCAGTATTTT. It is translated as CASSVRGPRDTQYF. This rearrangement joins TRBV13 to TRBJ2-3; TRBD1 might be the D (6 bases). Trimming removed 5 bases from V and 6 bases from J, with 15 bases in between. Per the germline V gene, CDR1 is PRHDT and CDR2 is FYEKMQ (reference sequence). The length of the CDR3 is 14 residues.